The rows below give T cell receptor beta chains drawn from one sample of a study of T cell responses to AZD1222 COVID-19 vaccine. The protocol was immunoSEQ multiplex PCR, while the TCRdb copy is restricted to in-frame clones and leaves out a portion. This table has 100,000 or so clones, approximately 88% appearing once. The sequenced sample was peripheral blood, obtained on day 0 of AZD1222 vaccination. The receptors here all came from an adult in good health. Each CDR3 is given with its conserved first and last residue. The order of the fields is clone size, V gene, CDR3 length, J gene, D gene, CDR3 protein, CDR3 DNA. D genes are given only for firm matches. Clone size is not always given. Where it is, it says once, few, many or a class for expanded clones.

once,TRBV7-2,13,TRBJ1-2,.,CASSYGQRTVYTF,TGTGCCAGCAGTTACGGGCAAAGGACTGTCTACACCTTC
.,TRBV7-6,15,TRBJ1-1,TRBD1,CASSWGTGMNTEAFF,TGTGCCAGCAGCTGGGGGACAGGAATGAACACTGAAGCTTTCTTT
.,TRBV4-1,14,TRBJ1-4,.,CASSQDERVEKLFF,TGCGCCAGCAGCCAAGATGAGCGAGTTGAAAAACTGTTTTTT
few,TRBV24-1,14,TRBJ1-2,TRBD1,CATSDSGQGGGYTF,TGTGCCACCAGTGATTCTGGACAGGGTGGCGGCTACACCTTC
.,TRBV2,13,TRBJ2-5,.,CASSVTTGETQYF,TGTGCCAGCAGTGTGACAACGGGAGAGACCCAGTACTTC
once,TRBV2,15,TRBJ2-7,TRBD2,CASSERLASSYEQYF,TGTGCCAGCAGTGAAAGACTAGCGAGCTCCTACGAGCAGTACTTC
.,TRBV2,13,TRBJ1-2,.,CASSAASNYGYTF,TGTGCCAGCAGTGCAGCCTCTAACTATGGCTACACCTTC
.,TRBV13,15,TRBJ2-3,TRBD1,CASSSTGDRKDTQYF,TGTGCCAGCAGCTCGACAGGGGACCGGAAAGATACGCAGTATTTT
.,TRBV20-1,11,TRBJ2-3,.,CSASRGDTQYF,TGCAGTGCTAGCAGGGGAGATACGCAGTATTTT
.,TRBV28,11,TRBJ1-2,.,CASTWGYGYTF,TGTGCCAGCACGTGGGGCTATGGCTACACCTTC
.,TRBV6-5,13,TRBJ1-1,.,CASSYDGNTEAFF,TGTGCCAGCAGTTATGACGGGAACACTGAAGCTTTCTTT
.,TRBV5-6,18,TRBJ2-7,.,CASSSFERGFTSEIEQYF,TGTGCCAGCAGCTCTTTTGAGAGGGGGTTTACTAGCGAGATAGAGCAGTACTTC
few,TRBV12-3/TRBV12-4,12,TRBJ2-1,.,CATRGAVYEQFF,TGTGCTACTCGGGGGGCTGTATATGAGCAGTTCTTC
once,TRBV6-1,13,TRBJ1-5,.,CASSEGSAQPQHF,TGTGCCAGCAGTGAAGGGAGCGCTCAGCCCCAGCATTTT
.,TRBV5-6,15,TRBJ2-1,TRBD2,CASSFGGSSYNEQFF,TGTGCCAGCAGCTTCGGGGGGAGCTCCTACAATGAGCAGTTCTTC
.,TRBV9,14,TRBJ1-2,.,CASSSGMGVGGYTF,TGTGCCAGCAGCTCAGGGATGGGGGTAGGTGGCTACACCTTC
.,TRBV19,18,TRBJ1-6,TRBD1,CASSIALIRGPAPAPLHF,TGTGCCAGTAGTATCGCACTTATCAGGGGGCCAGCACCGGCACCCCTCCACTTT
.,TRBV2,13,TRBJ1-1,.,CASSLQVRTEAFF,TGTGCCAGCAGCCTACAGGTCCGGACTGAAGCTTTCTTT
.,TRBV7-2,13,TRBJ2-5,.,CASSLRDQETQYF,TGTGCCAGCAGCTTACGAGACCAAGAGACCCAGTACTTC
.,TRBV2,14,TRBJ1-5,TRBD1,CASGDRVRGQPQHF,TGTGCCAGCGGCGACAGGGTACGGGGTCAGCCCCAGCATTTT
.,TRBV9,15,TRBJ2-3,.,CASSVGVQGTDTQYF,TGTGCCAGCAGCGTGGGGGTGCAGGGTACAGATACGCAGTATTTT
.,TRBV6-5,14,TRBJ2-7,TRBD2,CASTPTSGFYEQYF,TGTGCCAGCACCCCGACTAGCGGATTCTACGAGCAGTACTTC
.,TRBV19,17,TRBJ2-4,.,CASSARQGTIAKNIQYF,TGTGCCAGTAGTGCCCGACAGGGGACTATAGCCAAAAACATTCAGTACTTC
.,TRBV7-9,19,TRBJ1-1,.,CASSLDFRGRGSMNTEAFF,TGTGCCAGCAGCTTAGATTTCAGGGGCAGGGGATCCATGAACACTGAAGCTTTCTTT
.,TRBV12-3/TRBV12-4,12,TRBJ1-1,.,CASSLRRTEAFF,TGTGCCAGCAGTTTAAGGCGGACTGAAGCTTTCTTT
.,TRBV28,15,TRBJ2-7,TRBD1,CASSFLDRGSNEQYF,TGTGCCAGCAGTTTTCTCGACAGGGGTTCGAACGAGCAGTACTTC
.,TRBV5-1,13,TRBJ2-7,.,CASSTGAPYEQYF,TGCGCCAGCTCTACCGGAGCGCCCTACGAGCAGTACTTC
.,TRBV15,15,TRBJ1-5,TRBD1,CATSSYGTATQPQHF,TGTGCCACCAGCAGTTATGGGACAGCGACTCAGCCCCAGCATTTT
.,TRBV7-9,15,TRBJ1-1,.,CASRDPGAGNTEAFF,TGTGCCAGCAGGGACCCCGGGGCCGGGAACACTGAAGCTTTCTTT
.,TRBV28,15,TRBJ1-1,.,CASSPSSGGYTEAFF,TGTGCCAGCAGTCCATCCTCGGGAGGGTACACTGAAGCTTTCTTT
.,TRBV5-6,17,TRBJ2-3,.,CASSSVPGTDYADTQYF,TGTGCCAGCAGCTCTGTACCCGGGACCGACTACGCAGATACGCAGTATTTT
.,TRBV7-8,15,TRBJ2-7,TRBD2,CASSFISGSLHEQYF,TGTGCCAGCAGCTTCATTAGCGGGAGTCTCCACGAGCAGTACTTC
.,TRBV7-6,16,TRBJ1-2,TRBD1,CASSLVGGTGHNGYTF,TGTGCCAGCAGCTTAGTAGGCGGGACAGGGCATAATGGCTACACCTTC
few,TRBV4-1,15,TRBJ1-5,.,CASSQDFAGNQPQHF,TGCGCCAGCAGCCAAGATTTTGCCGGGAATCAGCCCCAGCATTTT
.,TRBV13,16,TRBJ2-2,.,CASSFMTAENTGELFF,TGTGCCAGCAGCTTTATGACCGCTGAGAACACCGGGGAGCTGTTTTTT
.,TRBV28,15,TRBJ1-5,TRBD1,CASSAGGQASQPQHF,TGTGCCAGCAGTGCAGGAGGACAGGCAAGCCAGCCCCAGCATTTT
.,TRBV2,14,TRBJ2-2,TRBD1,CASILDRVTGELFF,TGTGCCAGCATCCTGGACAGGGTCACCGGGGAGCTGTTTTTT
.,TRBV4-1,12,TRBJ1-1,.,CASSQDRSVAFF,TGCGCCAGCAGCCAAGATCGTTCGGTAGCTTTCTTT
.,TRBV5-1,11,TRBJ2-1,.,CASSRTDEQFF,TGCGCCAGCAGCCGTACGGATGAGCAGTTCTTC
.,TRBV14,14,TRBJ2-7,TRBD1,CASSPYRGFGEQYF,TGTGCCAGCAGCCCCTACAGGGGATTCGGCGAGCAGTACTTC
.,TRBV5-1,14,TRBJ1-1,.,CASSWNRRYTEAFF,TGCGCCAGCAGCTGGAACAGGAGATACACTGAAGCTTTCTTT
.,TRBV10-3,13,TRBJ1-1,.,CAIRGGLDTEAFF,TGTGCCATCAGAGGGGGTTTAGACACTGAAGCTTTCTTT
.,TRBV6-5,13,TRBJ2-2,.,CASSYSGFGELFF,TGTGCCAGCAGTTACTCGGGGTTCGGGGAGCTGTTTTTT
.,TRBV2,14,TRBJ2-7,.,CASTWTESGEEQYF,TGTGCCAGCACTTGGACCGAATCCGGCGAGGAGCAGTACTTC
.,TRBV15,14,TRBJ2-7,.,CATSRDLASYEQYF,TGTGCCACCAGCAGAGATCTTGCCAGCTACGAGCAGTACTTC
.,TRBV4-1,13,TRBJ1-2,TRBD1,CASRQTGVYGYTF,TGCGCCAGCAGACAAACAGGGGTATATGGCTACACCTTC
.,TRBV3-1/TRBV3-2,16,TRBJ2-3,TRBD1,CASSQWDSASTDTQYF,TGTGCCAGCAGCCAATGGGACAGTGCAAGCACAGATACGCAGTATTTT
.,TRBV28,13,TRBJ1-3,TRBD1,CASRGTGGNTIYF,TGTGCCAGCAGGGGGACAGGGGGAAACACCATATATTTT
.,TRBV7-2,15,TRBJ2-1,.,CASSRVGRSYNEQFF,TGTGCCAGCAGCCGCGTAGGGAGGTCCTACAATGAGCAGTTCTTC
.,TRBV9,15,TRBJ2-5,.,CASSEWDSVGETQYF,TGTGCCAGCAGCGAGTGGGACTCCGTGGGGGAGACCCAGTACTTC
.,TRBV29-1,14,TRBJ1-6,.,CSVQLGGRNSPLHF,TGCAGCGTCCAGTTAGGGGGTCGCAATTCACCCCTCCACTTT